This T cell receptor (beta chain) is drawn from a study of blood T cell repertoires in COVID-19. At the level of the study: The United States, Italy and Spain provided the acute and convalescent COVID-19 samples. The analysed material was cDNA or gDNA that came from T cells, B-cell-depleted T cells, or PBMCs.

The authors' processing: For nucleated cells, counts were estimated from reference gene primer amplification. This table comes from immunoSEQ multiplex PCR, and its TCRdb copy is limited to in-frame clones, with some not included. V and J calls and clone size are those listed in that table; D and trimming were worked out from the DNA. The sample contains approximately 360,000 clones, around 90% of which appear only once. V was pared by 3 bases and J by 3 bases, with 3 bases of the junction left unmatched. Germline V CDR1 and CDR2: LNHNV, YYDKDF (reference sequence). The CDR3 consists of 14 residues. This clonotype originated in a man aged 18 to 30 with active or convalescent COVID-19. Sequencing was done on a sample of peripheral blood. The J gene is TRBJ1-1, the V gene TRBV15, with 8 nucleotides matching TRBD1. The CDR3 spells CATSRDRVHTEAFF. The DNA of the CDR3 is TGTGCCACCAGCAGGGACAGGGTTCACACTGAAGCTTTCTTT.